The 23 T cell receptor beta chains below come from one sample, sequenced in a study of T cell responses to AZD1222 COVID-19 vaccine. Here immunoSEQ multiplex PCR was the method, and the copy in TCRdb shows in-frame clones only, minus some. This sample has some 140,000 clones; around 90% occur once, and the top ten carry 4.5% to 6.5%. This specimen consisted of peripheral blood, obtained 28 days after the second AZD1222 dose. The origin of the receptors is an adult who received the AZD1222 COVID-19 vaccine.

The V and J genes are TRBV19 and TRBJ1-2; D is possibly TRBD1 (5 bases). Trimming removed 5 bases at V and 1 base at J, with 14 bases between. Germline loops: CDR1 LNHDA, CDR2 SQIVND (reference sequence). CDR3 length: 15 residues. CDR3 DNA: TGTGCCAGTAGTCTCGGAGGGGCAGTTAACTATGGCTACACCTTC. Its protein product is CASSLGGAVNYGYTF.

The rearrangement links TRBV7-9 to TRBJ1-1; TRBD1 is a possible D gene (6 bases). Germline CDR1 is SEHNR and CDR2 is FQNEAQ (reference sequence). Deletions cut 5 bases from V and 8 bases from J, with 15 bases between. This CDR3 spans 13 amino acids. CDR3 loop: CASSPEGQGEAFF. The CDR3 nucleotides are TGTGCCAGCAGCCCCGAGGGTCAGGGGGAAGCTTTCTTT.

V is TRBV6-5 and J is TRBJ1-2; the match to TRBD1 covers 8 bases. Trimming took 6 bases from V and 5 from J; bases not matched to a gene: 11. Germline CDR1 is MNHEY and CDR2 is SVGAGI. The CDR3 extends over 15 amino acids. The CDR3 coding sequence is TGTGCCAGCAGGCGTTCCGGACAGGGTGGGTATGGCTACACCTTC. Protein sequence: CASRRSGQGGYGYTF.

V and J are TRBV6-2 or TRBV6-3 and TRBJ1-1; D remains ambiguous. Germline V CDR1 and CDR2: MNHEY, SVGEGT. CDR3 length equals 15 residues. The germline V and J ends were trimmed by 5 bases and 5 bases, with 18 bases remaining between them. For the CDR3, the DNA is TGTGCCAGCAGTCCCGGAAACACGGGGAGGACTGAAGCTTTCTTT. Its translation is CASSPGNTGRTEAFF.

The chain couples TRBV29-1 to TRBJ1-1; TRBD1 might be the D (5 bases). Trimming cost V 7 bases and J 0 bases, with 12 bases left between them. The length of the CDR3 is 13 residues. The germline gives CDR1 SQVTM, CDR2 ANQGSEA. The DNA for the CDR3 is TGCAGCGGACAGACAAACATGAACACTGAAGCTTTCTTT. It is translated as CSGQTNMNTEAFF.

The J gene is TRBJ2-1, the V gene TRBV29-1; 14 bases agree with TRBD2. Losses at the gene ends were 5 bases for V and 10 bases for J; bases not matched to a gene: 7. The CDR3 runs to 14 residues. CDR1 is SQVTM, CDR2 ANQGSEA, per germline. The chain's CDR3 is CSVRLAGGPGEQFF. CDR3 DNA sequence: TGCAGCGTTAGACTAGCGGGAGGGCCCGGGGAGCAGTTCTTC.

The chain employs TRBV6-2 or TRBV6-3 and TRBJ2-7, with D uncertain. CDR1 MNHEY and CDR2 SVGEGT come from the germline V gene. Deletions cut 6 bases from V and 0 bases from J, with 15 bases between. This CDR3 has 15 amino acids. The CDR3 spells CASSRPTGFSYEQYF. DNA of the CDR3: TGTGCCAGCAGCCGCCCGACCGGGTTCTCCTACGAGCAGTACTTC.

The chain employs TRBV9 and TRBJ2-7; 7 nucleotides line up with TRBD1. Germline V gene sequence: CDR1 SGDLS, CDR2 YYNGEE. The CDR3 consists of 15 residues. After removal of 2 bases from V and 2 bases from J, the junction contained 7 bases not matched to a gene. The CDR3: CASSVRDSKTYEQYF. The CDR3, as DNA: TGTGCCAGCAGCGTCCGGGACAGCAAGACCTACGAGCAGTACTTC. The full variable domain, in which reference TRBV9 and TRBJ2-7 provide the parts outside the CDR3, is DSGVTQTPKHLITATGQRVTLRCSPRSGDLSVYWYQQSLDQGLQFLIQYYNGEERAKGNILERFSAQQFPDLHSELNLSSLELGDSALYFCASSVRDSKTYEQYFGPGTRLTVT.

This clone was observed once. V usage is TRBV10-1 and J usage is TRBJ2-1, with TRBD2 matching 10 bases. This CDR3 is 14 amino acids long. Germline values: CDR1 WNHNN, CDR2 SYGVQD (reference sequence). Germline trimming cut 6 bases from V and 7 bases from J; bases unmatched to any gene: 6. CDR3 in amino acids: CASRPAGGRNEQFF. The DNA for the CDR3 is TGCGCCAGCAGGCCAGCGGGAGGGCGGAATGAGCAGTTCTTC.

V is TRBV28 and J is TRBJ1-5; possible D gene TRBD1, 5 bases. The CDR3 has 14 residues. V was clipped by 3 bases and J by 2 bases, with 8 bases between them. Germline CDR1 MDHEN, CDR2 SYDVKM. The CDR3 loop is CASSFEQGNQPQHF. The CDR3 DNA is TGTGCCAGCAGTTTTGAACAGGGCAATCAGCCCCAGCATTTT.

The chain is built from TRBV19 and TRBJ1-4; 7 positions agree with TRBD1. J gave up 7 bases and V 3 bases, and 8 bases lay outside the gene matches. Germline V gene data show CDR1 as LNHDA and CDR2 as SQIVND (reference sequence). The CDR3 loop spans 15 amino acids. The DNA of the CDR3 is TGTGCCAGTAGTATCGAAGGGACAGTTTCTGAAAAACTGTTTTTT. The encoded protein is CASSIEGTVSEKLFF.

The rearrangement joins TRBV24-1 to TRBJ2-2, with 7 bases lining up with TRBD2. CDR1 is KGHDR and CDR2 is SFDVKD in the germline V gene. Trimming cost V 0 bases and J 2 bases; bases outside gene matches: 2. This CDR3 is built from 16 residues. The CDR3 here is CATSDLPSGNTGELFF. As DNA, the CDR3 is TGTGCCACCAGTGATTTGCCTAGCGGAAACACCGGGGAGCTGTTTTTT.

The chain carries TRBV5-1 and TRBJ1-2; 8 nucleotides match TRBD1. Trimming cost V 2 bases and J 5 bases; bases outside gene matches: 5. The CDR3 totals 14 residues. The V gene's germline CDR1 is SGHRS and CDR2 YFSETQ. Here the CDR3 reads CASSLTGGWYGYTF. Written as DNA, the CDR3 is TGCGCCAGCAGCTTAACAGGGGGTTGGTATGGCTACACCTTC.

The CDR3 DNA reads as TGTGCCAGCAACTGGGACGGGACCCAGTACTTC. It codes for CASNWDGTQYF. The J gene is TRBJ2-5, the V gene TRBV7-9; D assignment may be TRBD1 or TRBD2 (5 bases each). Germline-derived CDR1 and CDR2 are SEHNR and FQNEAQ (reference sequence). This CDR3 is 11 amino acids long. V lost 7 bases and J lost 7, with 10 bases in between.

This chain joins TRBV11-3 and TRBJ2-1; the D is unclear. Looked up from germline, CDR1 is SGHNT and CDR2 is YENEEA. This CDR3 is built from 15 residues. The germline V and J ends were trimmed by 3 bases and 5 bases, with 14 bases remaining between them. The CDR3, as DNA: TGTGCCAGCAGCTTGGTGTCTGCTGCTCACAATGAGCAGTTCTTC. Residues: CASSLVSAAHNEQFF.

The V call is TRBV5-4, the J call TRBJ1-2; a possible D gene is TRBD1 (6 bases). V lost 3 bases and J lost 3, with 15 bases in between. The CDR3 length is 15 residues. Germline CDR1 SGHNT, CDR2 YYREEE (reference sequence). CDR3 bases: TGTGCCAGCAGCTCGCCCGGGACACATCACTATGGCTACACCTTC. It specifies CASSSPGTHHYGYTF.

This chain joins TRBV10-2 and TRBJ1-4; D remains unclear. The CDR3 spans 15 residues. Trimming removed 6 bases at V and 0 bases at J, with 11 bases between. Germline V lookup: CDR1 WSHSY, CDR2 SAAADI. CDR3 in DNA: TGCGCCAGCAGGGGGAGCGGTGCAACTAATGAAAAACTGTTTTTT. This gives the protein CASRGSGATNEKLFF.

CDR3 sequence: CASSFRYEQYF. In nucleotides, the CDR3 is TGTGCCAGCAGTTTCCGGTACGAGCAGTACTTC. The genes are TRBV12-3 or TRBV12-4 and TRBJ2-7; D uncertain. CDR3 length: 11 amino acids. The V and J ends lost 3 bases and 4 bases respectively, with 4 bases between them.

This rearrangement joins TRBV6-5 to TRBJ1-2; no firm D call. The germline V gene encodes CDR1 MNHEY and CDR2 SVGAGI. There are 15 residues in the CDR3. V was cut by 0 bases and J by 2 bases, with 10 bases left in between. The CDR3 is CASSYSRGTNYGYTF. CDR3 nucleotides: TGTGCCAGCAGTTACTCGCGGGGAACCAACTATGGCTACACCTTC.

The chain links TRBV19 to TRBJ2-2, with 13 bases fitting TRBD2. The junction had 5 bases not matched to a gene; V was cut back by 4 bases and J by 9 bases. The CDR3 loop spans 15 amino acids. The V gene's germline CDR1 is LNHDA and CDR2 SQIVND (reference sequence). The CDR3 nucleotides read TGTGCCAGTAGTACCCGGACTAGCGGGAGCCGGGAGCTGTTTTTT. Translated, it gives CASSTRTSGSRELFF.

The rearrangement joins TRBV6-5 to TRBJ1-1, with 8 bases matching TRBD1. The V and J ends lost 6 bases and 6 bases, in that order; junction bases with no gene match: 6. The CDR3 runs 13 residues. Germline CDR1 and CDR2: MNHEY and SVGAGI. This chain's CDR3 is CASRQQGGAEAFF. CDR3 DNA: TGTGCCAGCAGACAACAGGGGGGGGCTGAAGCTTTCTTT.

This chain links TRBV5-1 with TRBJ1-2; perhaps TRBD1 as D (5 bases). CDR1 is SGHRS and CDR2 is YFSETQ in the germline V gene. V was trimmed by 3 bases and J by 4 bases, leaving 13 bases between them. There are 14 residues in the CDR3. Here the CDR3 reads CASSSPGEIYGYTF. The CDR3 DNA follows: TGCGCCAGCAGCTCTCCGGGGGAAATCTATGGCTACACCTTC.

Only one count was recorded for this clone. Additional DNA sequences in this sample encode the identical CDR3. CDR3 protein: CAWSVGDTQYF. The CDR3 DNA reads TGTGCCTGGAGTGTCGGAGATACGCAGTATTTT. The chain has TRBV30 and TRBJ2-3; D remains unclear. V lost 0 bases and J lost 5, with 3 bases in between. CDR1 and CDR2 from the germline V gene are GTSNPN and SVGIG (reference sequence). The CDR3 has 11 amino acids.